This T cell receptor (beta chain) was sequenced in a study of graft-versus-host responses after intestinal transplantation. General observations from the study: Early post-transplant HvG declines showed an association with peak circulating GvH clone levels. Recipient bone marrow held GvH clones, some seen earlier in ileum or blood.

The table came from immunoSEQ multiplex PCR; TCRdb's copy has only in-frame clones and leaves some out. This sample has fewer than 120,000 clones; around 93% occur once, and the top ten carry around 0.55%. From germline, CDR1 is SGHKS and CDR2 YYEKEE (reference sequence). V was cut by 4 bases and J by 0 bases, with 17 bases left in between. The CDR3 sequence is 16 residues long. As concerns this clone: Its antigen remains unknown.

Sequencing used unstimulated CD8+ T cells sorted from spleen or lymph node cells, obtained before intestinal transplant. The receptor was derived from a human donor who received an intestinal transplant. The rearrangement uses TRBV5-5 and TRBJ2-7; no clear D. In DNA, the CDR3 is TGTGCCAGCAGCCAAGCCCCCCCCCGGAGCTCCTACGAGCAGTACTTC. Translation gives CASSQAPPRSSYEQYF.